A single sample gave rise to the 6 T cell receptor beta chains below, sequenced in a study of OX40 agonist ivuxolimab in advanced cancers. TCRdb's table, derived via immunoSEQ multiplex PCR, lists solely in-frame clones and lacks some. The sample gives approximately 58,000 clones, 84% of which show up once; about 2.2% is in the top ten. The material was CD4+ or CD8+ T cells sorted from blood, obtained in a trial of the OX40 agonist ivuxolimab. Receptors originate from an adult with an advanced solid tumor such as melanoma, head and neck, liver or kidney cancer.

This clone was found once. This chain connects TRBV11-2 to TRBJ1-3; 8 nucleotides line up with TRBD1. V lost 1 base, J lost 2 bases, and 10 bases stayed unmatched. CDR1 is SGHAT and CDR2 is FQNNGV in the germline V gene. This CDR3 comprises 18 residues. DNA of the CDR3: TGTGCCAGCAGCTTAGGGGCAGGGGGCCCCTCTGCTGGAAACACCATATATTTT. Translating it yields CASSLGAGGPSAGNTIYF.

The chain employs TRBV28 and TRBJ1-5, with 9 bases aligning to TRBD1. The CDR3 runs 15 residues. CDR1 and CDR2 from the germline V gene are MDHEN and SYDVKM. The V gene end was trimmed by 5 bases and the J gene end by 6 bases; junction bases not matched to a gene: 8. In nucleotides, the CDR3 is TGTGCCAGCAGTGGGGGGGACAGGGACGGTCAGCCCCAGCATTTT. It encodes CASSGGDRDGQPQHF.

J is TRBJ1-4 and V is TRBV18; the D is unclear. The CDR3 length is 15 residues. The germline V and J ends were trimmed by 4 bases and 10 bases, with 19 bases remaining between them. Per the germline V gene, CDR1 is KGHSH and CDR2 is LQKENI. CDR3 nucleotides: TGTGCCAGCTCACGTGATAAAAGTTTGCTTGGAAAACTGTTTTTT. This codes for CASSRDKSLLGKLFF.

This clone came up once. V is TRBV7-9 and J is TRBJ2-5, with D maybe TRBD2 (6 bases). V dropped 3 bases and J dropped 5 bases, with 19 bases sitting between them. The CDR3 is 16 amino acids. CDR1 is SEHNR and CDR2 is FQNEAQ in the germline V gene (reference sequence). The CDR3 loop is CASSFQRVLGGETQYF. CDR3 coding DNA: TGTGCCAGCAGCTTTCAGAGGGTCCTAGGAGGGGAGACCCAGTACTTC.

The rearrangement links TRBV7-6 to TRBJ2-7; 9 positions agree with TRBD1. V trimming: 4 bases; J trimming: 4 bases; junction bases outside the gene matches: 5. Germline V gives CDR1 SGHVS, CDR2 FNYEAQ. The CDR3 extends over 14 amino acids. The CDR3 region has the DNA TGTGCCAGCAGCTCCGGACAGGGGATTTACGAGCAGTACTTC. It translates to CASSSGQGIYEQYF.

This chain links TRBV4-1 with TRBJ1-1; TRBD1 agrees at 10 bases. Looked up from germline, CDR1 is MGHRA and CDR2 is YSYEKL. V was clipped by 0 bases and J by 4 bases; unmatched bases: 8. The CDR3 is made up of 17 amino acids. CDR3 residues: CASSQEGGQGTGTEAFF. CDR3 DNA: TGCGCCAGCAGCCAAGAGGGGGGACAGGGGACTGGCACTGAAGCTTTCTTT.